The 13 T cell receptor beta chains reported below all come from one sample, sequenced in a study of blood T cell repertoires in COVID-19. Assay used: immunoSEQ multiplex PCR; TCRdb lists only in-frame clones, some missing. The sample carries about 140,000 clones, more than 80% recorded once. The sequencing input was PBMCs or T cells enriched from blood (not recorded which). The receptors derive from a man aged 45 to 65 who had recovered from COVID-19.

The V gene is TRBV6-5, the J gene TRBJ1-4, with a possible D match to TRBD1 (6 bases). The CDR3 consists of 15 residues. Germline assignment: CDR1 MNHEY and CDR2 SVGAGI. The germline V and J ends were trimmed by 5 bases and 8 bases, with 18 bases remaining between them. The DNA for the CDR3 is TGTGCCAGCAGTAAAACTCAGGGGCGGGGGGAAAAACTGTTTTTT. As protein: CASSKTQGRGEKLFF.

The chain joins TRBV6-1 to TRBJ1-6; a possible D gene is TRBD1 (5 bases). The CDR3 has 15 residues. Germline CDR1 and CDR2: MNHNS and SASEGT. With 1 base removed from V and 7 bases from J, the gap between germline ends came to 11 bases. CDR3 DNA sequence: TGTGCCAGCAGTGAAGAGGGGTCGACGAATTCACCCCTCCACTTT. This sequence encodes CASSEEGSTNSPLHF.

The genes are TRBV25-1 and TRBJ2-5; D is perhaps TRBD2 (5 bases). The germline CDR1 and CDR2 sequences are MGHDK and SYGVNS. The CDR3 has 13 amino acids. V gave up 3 bases and J gave up 4 bases, with 9 bases separating them. The CDR3 DNA sequence: TGTGCCAGCAGTGACCCCGGGGTAGAGACCCAGTACTTC. Translated: CASSDPGVETQYF. The entire variable domain, with the rest obtained from reference TRBV25-1 and TRBJ2-5, is as follows: EADIYQTPRYLVIGTGKKITLECSQTMGHDKMYWYQQDPGMELHLIHYSYGVNSTEKGDLSSESTVSRIRTEHFPLTLESARPSHTSQYLCASSDPGVETQYFGPGTRLLVL.

J is TRBJ2-7 and V is TRBV24-1, with 9 bases aligning to TRBD1. The V gene end was trimmed by 5 bases and the J gene end by 2 bases; junction bases not matched to a gene: 6. The CDR3 spans 15 residues. Germline CDR1 KGHDR, CDR2 SFDVKD. The DNA for the CDR3 is TGTGCCACCAGTGCGTCGGGACAGGGCGCCTACGAGCAGTACTTC. Its translation: CATSASGQGAYEQYF.

CDR3 DNA: TGTGCCAGCGCGACCATGGAGGGGGCGGTAGCTTTCTTT. This sequence encodes CASATMEGAVAFF. The J gene is TRBJ1-1, the V gene TRBV9, with 7 bases lining up with TRBD1. The CDR3 totals 13 residues. V lost 7 bases, J lost 10 bases, and 13 bases stayed unmatched. Germline loops: CDR1 SGDLS, CDR2 YYNGEE.

A single count supports this clone. This chain connects TRBV5-1 to TRBJ2-1, with TRBD2 matching 9 bases. V gave up 2 bases and J gave up 1 base; unmatched junction bases: 7. This CDR3 is built from 17 residues. Germline CDR1 is SGHRS and CDR2 is YFSETQ. The CDR3 DNA reads TGCGCCAGCAGCTTCATTAGCGGGAGTGTGTCCTACAATGAGCAGTTCTTC. As protein: CASSFISGSVSYNEQFF. The variable domain in full, with the rest retrieved from reference TRBV5-1 and TRBJ2-1, is KAGVTQTPRYLIKTRGQQVTLSCSPISGHRSVSWYQQTPGQGLQFLFEYFSETQRNKGNFPGRFSGRQFSNSRSEMNVSTLELGDSALYLCASSFISGSVSYNEQFFGPGTRLTVL.

The V gene is TRBV6-5, the J gene TRBJ1-5; D uncertain. V lost 7 bases and J lost 9, with 19 bases in between. The CDR3 is made up of 14 amino acids. Germline CDR1 reads MNHEY; CDR2 reads SVGAGI. CDR3 sequence (DNA): TGTGCCAGCATCCAAGCGGGTTCCCAAGGGCCCCAGCATTTT. Its translation: CASIQAGSQGPQHF.

The V and J genes are TRBV11-2 and TRBJ2-3; D perhaps matches TRBD2 (6 bases). This CDR3 is built from 13 residues. Germline CDR1 SGHAT, CDR2 FQNNGV. Trimming removed 7 bases at V and 4 bases at J, with 12 bases between. CDR3: CASKNWGADTQYF. CDR3 nucleotide sequence: TGTGCCAGCAAGAACTGGGGGGCAGATACGCAGTATTTT.

V usage is TRBV9 and J usage is TRBJ1-3; 8 bases match TRBD1. The CDR3 has 17 amino acids. Looked up from germline, CDR1 is SGDLS and CDR2 is YYNGEE. V trimming: 3 bases; J trimming: 0 bases; junction bases outside the gene matches: 8. CDR3 sequence reads: CASSAQGQAYSGNTIYF. The CDR3 DNA is TGTGCCAGCAGCGCTCAGGGACAGGCGTACTCTGGAAACACCATATATTTT.

The chain is built from TRBV28 and TRBJ1-1, with D uncertain. With 5 bases removed from V and 5 bases from J, the gap between germline ends came to 15 bases. This CDR3 contains 14 residues. CDR1 and CDR2 from the germline V gene are MDHEN and SYDVKM. CDR3 bases: TGTGCCAGCAGTCCCACGAGTCGTTTTACTGAAGCTTTCTTT. This translates into CASSPTSRFTEAFF.

The rearrangement uses TRBV24-1 and TRBJ2-3; 13 bases are shared with TRBD2. The CDR3 runs to 16 residues. V dropped 9 bases and J dropped 2; count of bases not matched to a gene: 7. Germline V gene lookup returns CDR1 KGHDR and CDR2 SFDVKD. CDR3 coding DNA: TGTGCCACCCAACGGACTAGCGGGAGTGCCACAGATACGCAGTATTTT. This gives the protein CATQRTSGSATDTQYF.

This rearrangement joins TRBV11-3 to TRBJ1-1; a possible D gene is TRBD1 (5 bases). V was trimmed by 2 bases and J by 0 bases, leaving 7 bases between them. Germline CDR1 reads SGHNT; CDR2 reads YENEEA. There are 14 residues in the CDR3. CDR3 sequence reads: CASSLTGMNTEAFF. The CDR3 nucleotides are TGTGCCAGCAGCTTAACAGGAATGAACACTGAAGCTTTCTTT.

The chain combines TRBV3-1 (or the pseudogene TRBV3-2) with TRBJ2-3, with TRBD2 as a possible D gene (7 bases). The V end was cut by 4 bases, the J end by 6 bases, with 17 bases between. CDR3 length: 15 residues. Germline CDR1 LGHDT, CDR2 YNNKEL (reference sequence). CDR3 nucleotides: TGTGCCAGCAGCCCCCAGGGGCGGGGGCCGGATACGCAGTATTTT. Its translation: CASSPQGRGPDTQYF.